This T cell receptor beta chain stems from a study of blood T cell repertoires in COVID-19. The table came from immunoSEQ multiplex PCR; TCRdb's copy has only in-frame clones and leaves some out. The table lists 100,000 to 150,000 clones, roughly 80% of them singletons, with 25% in the top ten. CDR3 length: 13 residues. V lost 2 bases and J 6 bases, leaving 10 bases between the germline ends. The gene calls are TRBV12-3 or TRBV12-4 and TRBJ1-1; no firm D call. The TCR originated in a human donor in a cohort sampled during active COVID-19. Sequencing was performed on peripheral blood. CDR3 nucleotides: TGTGCCAGCAGTTTACTTGGAGGCTCTGAAGCTTTCTTT. Translated: CASSLLGGSEAFF.